Here is one T cell receptor (beta chain) with its context. The sample originates from a study of blood T cell repertoires in COVID-19. About the study: The origin of the acute and convalescent COVID-19 samples was the United States, Italy and Spain.

This CDR3 has 16 residues. The V end was cut by 5 bases, the J end by 8 bases, with 22 bases between. Germline V gene data show CDR1 as SEHNR and CDR2 as FQNEAQ (reference sequence). Assay used: immunoSEQ multiplex PCR; TCRdb lists only in-frame clones, some missing. The table has some 310,000 clones, under 90% seen once. Sequencing was performed on peripheral blood. The genes are TRBV7-9 and TRBJ1-3, with a tentative D call TRBD1 (5 bases). The source of this sequence is a woman aged 25 to 39 with COVID-19, enrolled during active disease. The CDR3, as DNA: TGTGCCAGCAGCGGGGCCGGGTCCTCAAACGGATACACCATATATTTT. Its protein product is CASSGAGSSNGYTIYF.